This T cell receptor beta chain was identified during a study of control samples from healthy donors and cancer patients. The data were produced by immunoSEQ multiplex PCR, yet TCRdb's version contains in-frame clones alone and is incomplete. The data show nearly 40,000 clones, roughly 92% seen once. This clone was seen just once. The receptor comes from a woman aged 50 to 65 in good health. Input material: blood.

DNA for the CDR3: TGTGCCAGTAGAGTCGGACAGAATTCACCCCTCCACTTT. It is translated as CASRVGQNSPLHF. V and J are TRBV19 and TRBJ1-6, with D maybe TRBD1 (6 bases). The CDR3 contains 13 residues. The V gene lost 6 bases and the J gene lost 7 bases, with 10 bases spanning the gap. From germline, CDR1 is LNHDA and CDR2 SQIVND (reference sequence).